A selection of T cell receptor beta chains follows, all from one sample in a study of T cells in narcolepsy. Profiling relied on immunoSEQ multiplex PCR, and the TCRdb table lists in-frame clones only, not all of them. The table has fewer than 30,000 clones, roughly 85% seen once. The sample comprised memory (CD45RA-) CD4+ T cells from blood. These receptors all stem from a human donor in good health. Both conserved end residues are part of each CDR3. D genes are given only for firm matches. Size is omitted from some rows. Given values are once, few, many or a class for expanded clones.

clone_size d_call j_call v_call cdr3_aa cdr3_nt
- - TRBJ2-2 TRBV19 CASSIIANTGELFF TGTGCCAGTAGTATTATTGCGAATACCGGGGAGCTGTTTTTT
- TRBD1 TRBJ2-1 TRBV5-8 CASSFGDSSYNEQFF TGTGCCAGCAGCTTCGGGGACAGCTCCTACAATGAGCAGTTCTTC
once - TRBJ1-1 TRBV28 CASSLEGSGTEAFF TGTGCCAGCAGTTTAGAGGGTTCGGGCACTGAAGCTTTCTTT
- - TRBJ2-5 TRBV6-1 CASGSVGLDGETQYF TGTGCCAGCGGATCTGTGGGACTGGATGGAGAGACCCAGTACTTC
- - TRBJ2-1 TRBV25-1 CASKGYYNEQFF TGTGCCAGCAAGGGGTACTACAATGAGCAGTTCTTC
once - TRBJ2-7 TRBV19 CASTSGAAGRDSYEQYF TGTGCCAGTACCTCCGGCGCGGCCGGCAGGGACTCCTACGAGCAGTACTTC
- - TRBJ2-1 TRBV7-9 CASSLGPWDEQFF TGTGCCAGCAGCTTAGGCCCATGGGATGAGCAGTTCTTC
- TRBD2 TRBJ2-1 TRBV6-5 CASSYGLAGAYNEQFF TGTGCCAGCAGTTATGGACTAGCGGGGGCCTACAATGAGCAGTTCTTC
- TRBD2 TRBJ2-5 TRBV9 CASSTGPSGGEETQYF TGTGCCAGCAGCACAGGCCCCTCGGGAGGGGAAGAGACCCAGTACTTC
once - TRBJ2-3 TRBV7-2 CASSQGQNTDTQYF TGTGCCAGCAGCCAGGGCCAGAACACAGATACGCAGTATTTT
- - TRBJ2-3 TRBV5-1 CASSLAESTDTQYF TGCGCCAGCAGCTTGGCTGAGAGCACAGATACGCAGTATTTT
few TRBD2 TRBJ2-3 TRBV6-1 CASSDPPSGGRVDTQYF TGTGCCAGCAGTGACCCACCCTCGGGCGGGAGAGTCGATACGCAGTATTTT
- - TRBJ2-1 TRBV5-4 CASSESGDAPYNEQFF TGTGCCAGCAGCGAGAGCGGTGACGCGCCTTACAATGAGCAGTTCTTC
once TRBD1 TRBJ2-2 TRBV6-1 CASSERQGSGGELFF TGTGCCAGCAGTGAAAGACAGGGATCGGGCGGGGAGCTGTTTTTT
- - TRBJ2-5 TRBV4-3 CASSQPQGRETQYF TGCGCCAGCAGCCAGCCACAGGGGAGGGAGACCCAGTACTTC
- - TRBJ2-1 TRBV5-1 CASSFPPAGTSSYNEQFF TGCGCCAGCAGCTTTCCCCCGGCAGGGACGAGCTCCTACAATGAGCAGTTCTTC
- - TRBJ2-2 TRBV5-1 CASSLPLASTGELFF TGCGCCAGCAGCTTGCCCCTAGCGAGCACCGGGGAGCTGTTTTTT
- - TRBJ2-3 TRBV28 CASGDVSSTDTQYF TGTGCCAGCGGGGACGTCTCTAGCACAGATACGCAGTATTTT
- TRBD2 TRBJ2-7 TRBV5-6 CASSRRLAGVLREQYF TGTGCCAGCAGCCGGAGACTAGCGGGAGTCTTACGGGAGCAGTACTTC
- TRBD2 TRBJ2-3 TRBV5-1 CASSWGSGSVTDTQYF TGCGCCAGCAGTTGGGGTAGCGGGAGCGTGACAGATACGCAGTATTTT
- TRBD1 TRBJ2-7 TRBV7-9 CASSPRAGTGGSYEQYF TGTGCCAGCAGCCCGAGAGCCGGGACAGGAGGTTCCTACGAGCAGTACTTC
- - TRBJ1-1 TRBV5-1 CASSLGNPEAFF TGCGCCAGCAGCTTGGGGAATCCTGAGGCTTTCTTT
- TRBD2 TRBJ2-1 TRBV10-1 CASSEIWTSGRPRSEQFF TGCGCCAGCAGTGAGATTTGGACTAGCGGGAGGCCACGTAGTGAGCAGTTCTTC
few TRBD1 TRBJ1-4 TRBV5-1 CASSYTGGREKLFF TGCGCCAGCAGCTACACAGGGGGGCGGGAAAAACTGTTTTTT
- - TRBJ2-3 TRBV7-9 CASSSPPPDTQYF TGTGCCAGCAGCTCGCCCCCCCCGGATACGCAGTATTTT
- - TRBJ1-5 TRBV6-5 CASSFRGESNQPQHF TGTGCCAGCAGTTTTAGGGGTGAAAGCAATCAGCCCCAGCATTTT
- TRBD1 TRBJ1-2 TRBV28 CANRGQGDYGYTF TGTGCCAACCGAGGACAGGGAGACTATGGCTACACCTTC
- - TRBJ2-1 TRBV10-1 CASSALDSWGLFF TGCGCCAGCAGTGCCCTAGATTCGTGGGGGTTGTTCTTC
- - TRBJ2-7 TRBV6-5 CASRTPGAGEQYF TGTGCCAGCAGAACCCCGGGGGCGGGGGAGCAGTACTTC
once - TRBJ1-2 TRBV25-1 CASSATDNYGYTF TGTGCCAGCAGTGCGACAGATAACTATGGCTACACCTTC
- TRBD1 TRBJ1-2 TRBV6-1 CASSDLIRTGGDGYTF TGTGCCAGCAGTGACCTAATCCGGACAGGGGGCGATGGCTACACCTTC
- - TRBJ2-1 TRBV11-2 CASSLERDQGMEQFF TGTGCCAGCAGCTTAGAAAGGGACCAGGGGATGGAGCAGTTCTTC
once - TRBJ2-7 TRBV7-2 CASSLARHSYEQYF TGTGCCAGCAGCTTAGCCAGGCACTCCTACGAGCAGTACTTC
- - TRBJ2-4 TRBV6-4 CASSAGWGNIQYF TGTGCCAGCAGTGCTGGGTGGGGAAACATTCAGTACTTC
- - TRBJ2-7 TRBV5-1 CASSLDTGPYEQYF TGCGCCAGCAGCCTGGACACAGGGCCCTACGAGCAGTACTTC
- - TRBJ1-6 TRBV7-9 CASSLSAGEGSPLHF TGTGCCAGCAGCTTGAGTGCGGGGGAGGGTTCACCCCTCCACTTT
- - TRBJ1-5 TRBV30 CAWSVRTGTSNQPQHF TGTGCCTGGAGTGTACGAACAGGGACGAGCAATCAGCCCCAGCATTTT
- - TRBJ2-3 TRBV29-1 CSVDFTDTQYF TGCAGCGTTGATTTCACAGATACGCAGTATTTT
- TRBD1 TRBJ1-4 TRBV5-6 CASSVRGGEKLFF TGTGCCAGCAGCGTCAGGGGGGGTGAAAAACTGTTTTTT
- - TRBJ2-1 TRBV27 CASSLSGRTYNEQFF TGTGCCAGCAGTTTATCAGGCAGAACCTACAATGAGCAGTTCTTC
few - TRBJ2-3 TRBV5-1 CASSPGPGRPDTQYF TGCGCCAGCAGCCCCGGACCGGGCCGCCCAGATACGCAGTATTTT
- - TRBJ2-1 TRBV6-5 CATQAYNEQFF TGTGCCACCCAGGCCTACAATGAGCAGTTCTTC
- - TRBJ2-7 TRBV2 CASAEGISYEQYF TGTGCCAGCGCGGAGGGGATTTCCTACGAGCAGTACTTC
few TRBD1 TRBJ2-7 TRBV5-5 CASKLDRVSYEQYF TGTGCCAGCAAATTGGACAGGGTCTCCTACGAGCAGTACTTC
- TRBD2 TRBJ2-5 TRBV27 CASSLLSGRGETQYF TGTGCCAGCAGTTTACTTAGCGGGAGGGGCGAGACCCAGTACTTC
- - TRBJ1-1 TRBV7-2 CASSLYTEAFF TGTGCCAGCAGCCTTTACACTGAAGCTTTCTTT
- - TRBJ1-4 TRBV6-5 CASSSESMVIEKLFF TGTGCCAGCAGTTCTGAAAGTATGGTAATTGAAAAACTGTTTTTT
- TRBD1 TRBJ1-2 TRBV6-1 CASSEVETGVGSYTF TGTGCCAGCAGTGAAGTGGAAACAGGGGTGGGTAGCTACACCTTC
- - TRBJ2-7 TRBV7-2 CASSLQGYEQYF TGTGCCAGCAGCTTACAGGGCTACGAGCAGTACTTC
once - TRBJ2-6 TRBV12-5 CASGLGEGAGANVPTF TGTGCTAGTGGTTTGGGGGAGGGGGCTGGGGCCAACGTCCCGACTTTC
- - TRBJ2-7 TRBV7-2 CASSTGVEQYF TGTGCCAGCAGCACGGGAGTAGAGCAGTACTTC
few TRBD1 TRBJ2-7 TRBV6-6 CASSYSQGAKEQYF TGTGCCAGCAGTTACTCGCAGGGGGCCAAGGAGCAGTACTTC
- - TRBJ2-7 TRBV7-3 CASSLALPSTYEQYF TGTGCCAGCAGCTTAGCGCTCCCCTCTACCTACGAGCAGTACTTC
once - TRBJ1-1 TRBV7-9 CASSLSGINTEAFF TGTGCCAGCAGCTTATCAGGGATTAACACTGAAGCTTTCTTT
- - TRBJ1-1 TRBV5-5 CASSRLPLNTEAFF TGTGCCAGCAGCCGGCTCCCTTTAAACACTGAAGCTTTCTTT